This is a list of T cell receptor beta chains from one sample in a study of T cell changes during pregnancy in multiple sclerosis. Assay used: immunoSEQ multiplex PCR; TCRdb lists only in-frame clones, some missing. This repertoire shows about 52,000 clones, 92% found once; its top ten account for about 0.15%. The material sequenced was CD4+ T cells from peripheral blood mononuclear cells, taken after pregnancy. These receptors all come from a female donor in good health, enrolled as a control in a pregnancy study. Each CDR3 is given with its conserved first and last residue. The D gene is left open where the match is weak. Some rows mark clone size as missing; the rest say once, few, many or name a class of expanded clone.

d_gene	v_gene	j_gene	abundance	CDR3nt	CDR3aa
.	TRBV7-6	TRBJ2-1	.	TGTGCCAGCAGCTTAGTGAGACTAGGGAGGTTCCAAGTCTACAATGAGCAGTTCTTC	CASSLVRLGRFQVYNEQFF
.	TRBV6-6	TRBJ1-2	.	TGTGCCAGCAGTTACGGGGCAGGGGCTATTAACTATGGCTACACCTTC	CASSYGAGAINYGYTF
TRBD1	TRBV29-1	TRBJ2-2	.	TGCAGCGCCGCGGACAGGGCAACCGGGGAGCTGTTTTTT	CSAADRATGELFF
TRBD2	TRBV14	TRBJ2-3	once	TGTGCCAGCAGCCGGACTAGAGATACGCAGTATTTT	CASSRTRDTQYF
.	TRBV6-1	TRBJ1-4	.	TGTGCCAGCAGTTTGGGCCGGGAAAAACTGTTTTTT	CASSLGREKLFF
.	TRBV7-8	TRBJ1-3	few	TGTGCCAGCAGCACCCAGGGACTCGCCGCCCGAAACACCATATATTTT	CASSTQGLAARNTIYF
TRBD1	TRBV19	TRBJ1-3	few	TGTGCCACCGACAGGGGTAGCTCTGGAAACACCATATATTTT	CATDRGSSGNTIYF
.	TRBV5-6	TRBJ2-1	.	TGTGCCAGCAGCATGGGTGGAGACAGAGGCTACAATGAGCAGTTCTTC	CASSMGGDRGYNEQFF
.	TRBV5-1	TRBJ1-1	.	TGCGCCAGCAGCCGCGAGGGAAACACTGAAGCTTTCTTT	CASSREGNTEAFF
TRBD2	TRBV5-4	TRBJ2-3	.	TGTGCCAGCAGCCCCGGCCGGAGCGGGGGGCCGAGGGATACGCAGTATTTT	CASSPGRSGGPRDTQYF
.	TRBV29-1	TRBJ1-1	.	TGCAGCGTTGGGAGGGAGACTGAAGCTTTCTTT	CSVGRETEAFF
.	TRBV28	TRBJ2-6	.	TGTGCCAGCAGTTTAGTGCGGGCTGGGGCCAACGTCCTGACTTTC	CASSLVRAGANVLTF
.	TRBV7-3	TRBJ2-5	.	TGTGCCAGCAGCCATACTTCCCCCGGGACTCAAGAGACCCAGTACTTC	CASSHTSPGTQETQYF
.	TRBV7-2	TRBJ1-2	.	TGTGCCAGCAGCCTTAAGACAGGAACATATGGCTACACCTTC	CASSLKTGTYGYTF
.	TRBV5-5	TRBJ1-5	.	TGTGCCAGCAGCTTGGCGGGGGGCTCTAGCAATCAGCCCCAGCATTTT	CASSLAGGSSNQPQHF
.	TRBV18	TRBJ1-2	.	TGCGCCAGCTCACCAGGCCAGGCTGCTGGCTACACCTTC	CASSPGQAAGYTF
.	TRBV6-5	TRBJ1-1	once	TGTGCCAGCAAGCGAAGGGGCGAGAACACTGAAGCTTTCTTT	CASKRRGENTEAFF
TRBD1	TRBV6-5	TRBJ1-2	.	TGTGCCAGCCGCGACAGGGTTTTATCTCGTTATGGCTACACCTTC	CASRDRVLSRYGYTF
.	TRBV7-2	TRBJ1-2	.	TGTGCCAGCAGCTTACCACAGGGCCTCTATGGCTACACCTTC	CASSLPQGLYGYTF
.	TRBV9	TRBJ2-5	once	TGTGCCAGCAGCGCCGGACTGGCATCGGAGACCCAGTACTTC	CASSAGLASETQYF
.	TRBV18	TRBJ1-1	.	TGTGCCAGCTCACCGGCCGTGGGGGCGGCAAACACTGAAGCTTTCTTT	CASSPAVGAANTEAFF
.	TRBV9	TRBJ1-2	.	TGTGCCTCCAAACAGGGTAACTATGGCTACACCTTC	CASKQGNYGYTF